The 22 T cell receptor beta chains below come from one sample, sequenced in a study of CXCR3-negative and CXCR3-positive naive CD8 T cells (dated by TCRdb to about 2019). The sequencing machine was a NextSeq 550. The Human TCR Profiling Kit (MiLaboratory) was used to make UMI-labeled 5' RACE TRB cDNA libraries. The reads went through TCRdb reprocessing, and each CDR3 protein sequence gets one entry with no DNA. The sample's own table lists tens of thousands of distinct CDR3 sequences. Together, the top ten hold 9.5% to 13% of the sample. The sequencing input was memory CD8+ T cells from blood. The sample's cell subset or site label, decoded: conventional CD8+ memory T cells (TMEM), sorted as controls. The receptor set was obtained from a human donor in good health. Some clones in this sample may be carry-over from other donors' samples.

This chain joins TRBV5-6 and TRBJ2-3; TCRdb's D gene call, TRBD2, goes unchecked for lack of DNA. CDR1 is SGHDT, CDR2 YYEEEE, per germline. This CDR3 contains 17 residues. The CDR3 here is CASSLRQGLIASDTQYF.

The V call is TRBV18, the J call TRBJ2-2; as DNA is missing, the TRBD2 call by TCRdb cannot be tested. The CDR3 runs to 19 residues. Germline V gene sequence: CDR1 KGHSH, CDR2 LQKENI. The CDR3 loop is CASSPFRVVVPPNTGELFF.

The chain couples TRBV24-1 to TRBJ2-3; the D call from TCRdb, TRBD1, cannot be confirmed without DNA. The CDR3 is made up of 15 amino acids. Germline V gene sequence: CDR1 KGHDR, CDR2 SFDVKD. The chain's CDR3 is CATSATVRYTDTQYF.

The CDR3 protein is CASIKDADTQYF. The chain employs TRBV2 and TRBJ2-3. This CDR3 contains 12 residues. Germline V gene sequence: CDR1 SNHLY, CDR2 FYNNEI. The variable domain in full, completed from reference TRBV2 and TRBJ2-3, reads EPEVTQTPSHQVTQMGQEVILRCVPISNHLYFYWYRQILGQKVEFLVSFYNNEISEKSEIFDDQFSVERPDGSNFTLKIRSTKLEDSAMYFCASIKDADTQYFGPGTRLTVL.

This chain links TRBV7-3 with TRBJ2-2; with no DNA, the TCRdb D assignment of TRBD2 cannot be verified. This CDR3 contains 16 residues. CDR1 SGHTA and CDR2 FQGTGA come from the germline V gene. This CDR3 reads CASSLGPESNTGELFF. Using reference TRBV7-3 and TRBJ2-2 for the parts outside the CDR3, the full variable domain is GAGVSQTPSNKVTEKGKYVELRCDPISGHTALYWYRQSLGQGPEFLIYFQGTGAADDSGLPNDRFFAVRPEGSVSTLKIQRTERGDSAVYLCASSLGPESNTGELFFGEGSRLTVL.

J is TRBJ2-2 and V is TRBV7-3. Looked up from germline, CDR1 is SGHTA and CDR2 is FQGTGA. CDR3 size: 13 residues. The chain's CDR3 is CASSPLGLGELFF.

The chain has TRBV20-1 and TRBJ2-7; TCRdb's D call, TRBD1, is unchecked because there is no DNA. Germline V CDR1 and CDR2: DFQATT, SNEGSKA (reference sequence). This CDR3 has 14 residues. CDR3 sequence: CSARRPGQDYEQYF.

The chain couples TRBV11-2 to TRBJ2-7. Germline V gives CDR1 SGHAT, CDR2 FQNNGV. This CDR3 spans 14 amino acids. CDR3 sequence reads: CASSALGGNYEQYF.

This chain links TRBV20-1 with TRBJ2-7; the TRBD1 assignment by TCRdb is unverifiable without DNA. The CDR3 totals 14 residues. CDR1 and CDR2 (germline): DFQATT, SNEGSKA (reference sequence). The CDR3 loop reads CSATLRTGNDEQYF.

The rearrangement links TRBV7-8 to TRBJ1-1. From germline, CDR1 is SGHVS and CDR2 FQNEAQ. This CDR3 has 14 amino acids. CDR3 protein: CASSLGGRDTEAFF.

V and J are TRBV10-2 and TRBJ2-3; TCRdb calls TRBD1, which cannot be checked without DNA. This CDR3 is built from 14 residues. The germline gives CDR1 WSHSY, CDR2 SAAADI. Here the CDR3 reads CASTSPERADTQYF.

The chain carries TRBV6-2 or TRBV6-3 and TRBJ2-1; TCRdb gives TRBD2 as the D gene, but with no DNA this cannot be confirmed. CDR1 and CDR2 from the germline V gene are MNHEY and SVGEGT. The CDR3 spans 19 residues. CDR3 amino acids: CASSFGASGGARSYNEQFF.

Here the CDR3 reads CASSFLLNPNTGELFF. This rearrangement joins TRBV12-3 or TRBV12-4 to TRBJ2-2. The CDR3 extends over 16 amino acids.

The J gene is TRBJ2-7, the V gene TRBV7-9; TCRdb gives TRBD1 as the D gene, but with no DNA this cannot be confirmed. This CDR3 comprises 17 residues. Germline CDR1 is SEHNR and CDR2 is FQNEAQ (reference sequence). CDR3 region: CASSLVPSPGAFYEQYF.

The chain combines TRBV29-1 with TRBJ2-7. Germline-derived CDR1 and CDR2 are SQVTM and ANQGSEA. The CDR3 is 12 residues long. CDR3 sequence reads: CSAGSGTYEQYF.

This clonotype is deemed medium-sized (0.01 to 0.1%) by its frequency. This sequence joins TRBV5-6 and TRBJ2-7; TCRdb calls TRBD1, which cannot be checked without DNA. The CDR3 consists of 12 residues. CDR1 and CDR2 (germline): SGHDT, YYEEEE. Here the CDR3 reads CASSWTRQEQYF. Variable domain in full (rest from reference TRBV5-6 and TRBJ2-7): DAGVTQSPTHLIKTRGQQVTLRCSPKSGHDTVSWYQQALGQGPQFIFQYYEEEERQRGNFPDRFSGHQFPNYSSELNVNALLLGDSALYLCASSWTRQEQYFGPGTRLTVT.

This chain connects TRBV5-6 to TRBJ1-2; as DNA is missing, the TRBD1 call by TCRdb cannot be tested. In germline, CDR1 is SGHDT, CDR2 YYEEEE. This CDR3 spans 16 amino acids. Here the CDR3 reads CASSTGQGRARYGYTF. Full variable domain (missing parts from reference TRBV5-6 and TRBJ1-2): DAGVTQSPTHLIKTRGQQVTLRCSPKSGHDTVSWYQQALGQGPQFIFQYYEEEERQRGNFPDRFSGHQFPNYSSELNVNALLLGDSALYLCASSTGQGRARYGYTFGSGTRLTVV.

J is TRBJ2-4 and V is TRBV7-2; TCRdb indicates TRBD2, and absent DNA this call remains unverified. Germline V gene sequence: CDR1 SGHTA, CDR2 FQGNSA. The CDR3 extends over 15 amino acids. Here the CDR3 reads CASSQLAGVGDIQYF. Full variable domain (remainder filled in from reference TRBV7-2 and TRBJ2-4): GAGVSQSPSNKVTEKGKDVELRCDPISGHTALYWYRQSLGQGLEFLIYFQGNSAPDKSGLPSDRFSAERTGGSVSTLTIQRTQQEDSAVYLCASSQLAGVGDIQYFGAGTRLSVL.

The chain joins TRBV14 to TRBJ2-5; TCRdb outputs TRBD2, but without DNA this stays unchecked. Germline CDR1 reads SGHDN; CDR2 reads FVKESK. CDR3 size: 17 residues. Here the CDR3 reads CASSQDRPGALQETQYF.

The chain combines TRBV12-3 or TRBV12-4 with TRBJ1-1. The CDR3 spans 15 residues. The CDR3 protein is CASSTRWSFIGRAFF.

The rearrangement links TRBV27 to TRBJ2-4; TCRdb's D gene call, TRBD1, goes unchecked for lack of DNA. The CDR3 spans 16 residues. Germline loops: CDR1 MNHEY, CDR2 SMNVEV (reference sequence). The CDR3: CASSPLSGGAENIQYF.

The chain combines TRBV7-9 with TRBJ1-4; TCRdb proposes TRBD1, but this gene call is untestable without DNA. Germline lookup yields CDR1 SEHNR and CDR2 FQNEAQ (reference sequence). CDR3 size: 16 residues. CDR3 loop: CASSGQETPDDEKLFF.